This paragraph reports one T cell receptor (beta chain). Its antigen is currently unknown. The data belong to a study of radiation and T cells in renal cell carcinoma. Background on the study: Nephrectomy followed 15 Gy stereotactic body radiation by 4 weeks. The study, taken as a whole, reports: Top tumor clonotypes rose in blood 2 weeks post-radiation, then contracted. Baseline intratumoral clonotype presence is unknown without pretreatment biopsies.

Germline CDR1 is SGHNT and CDR2 is YENEEA. Trimming left V 1 base short and J 3 bases short, with 10 bases between. The CDR3 contains 14 residues. Time point reported: blood 2 weeks post-SBRT. Regarding treatment: 15 Gy SBRT to primary tumor, nephrectomy 4 weeks later. Only in-frame clones appear in the TCRdb table, and some are missing; sequencing was by immunoSEQ multiplex PCR. The data show about 130,000 clones, with about 88% seen just once and approximately 5.8% held by the top ten. The clonotype was recovered from a woman aged 70-85 years with renal cell carcinoma. Here the sequenced sample was blood, taken from a patient whose treatment included radiotherapy and nephrectomy. This sequence joins TRBV11-3 and TRBJ2-7; D is possibly TRBD1 (6 bases). The CDR3 DNA sequence: TGTGCCAGCAGCTTAGTAACAGGGAGCTACGAGCAGTACTTC. Its protein is CASSLVTGSYEQYF.